Listed here are 13 T cell receptor beta chains from one sample, sequenced in a study of beta chain features in type 1 diabetes. Of the isolated RNA, all was reverse transcribed, and so the sequenced material was expressed TCRB transcripts. TCRdb's table, derived via immunoSEQ multiplex PCR, lists solely in-frame clones and lacks some. The repertoire holds about 70,000 clones, with 49% as singletons. Study results and caveats: Shortening of TCRB CDR3s, moderate but significant, appeared in all four CD4+ subsets of Type 1 diabetes patients.

Their recognized antigens are unknown. Sequencing was carried out using central memory CD4+ T cells from blood. The receptors originated from a man under 40 with type 1 diabetes.

This clone has more than one count but fewer than ten. The chain joins TRBV9 to TRBJ2-2; TRBD2 agrees at 9 bases. J was trimmed by 4 bases and V by 4 bases; bases with no gene match: 8. CDR1 is SGDLS, CDR2 YYNGEE, per germline. There are 16 residues in the CDR3. This CDR3 reads CASSPRLAGVTGELFF. CDR3 DNA sequence: TGTGCCAGCAGCCCCCGGTTAGCGGGAGTCACCGGGGAGCTGTTTTTT.

This clone was counted only a few times. The chain combines TRBV14 with TRBJ2-5, with D uncertain. Trimming pared 7 bases from V and 5 bases from J, leaving 14 bases between. This CDR3 has 13 amino acids. CDR1 SGHDN and CDR2 FVKESK come from the germline V gene. CDR3 sequence: CASTQDSRETQYF. The CDR3 coding sequence is TGTGCCAGCACCCAGGATAGCCGGGAGACCCAGTACTTC. Variable domain in full (rest from reference TRBV14 and TRBJ2-5): EAGVTQFPSHSVIEKGQTVTLRCDPISGHDNLYWYRRVMGKEIKFLLHFVKESKQDESGMPNNRFLAERTGGTYSTLKVQPAELEDSGVYFCASTQDSRETQYFGPGTRLLVL.

The chain links TRBV4-1 to TRBJ2-7; D perhaps matches TRBD1 (5 bases). Germline assignment: CDR1 MGHRA and CDR2 YSYEKL. Trimming removed 1 base at V and 2 bases at J, with 12 bases between. This CDR3 spans 15 amino acids. CDR3 protein: CASSQGIDSTYEQYF. In nucleotides, the CDR3 is TGCGCCAGCAGCCAAGGAATAGACAGTACCTACGAGCAGTACTTC.

This clone has more than one count but fewer than ten. The rearrangement joins TRBV19 to TRBJ1-4; D might be TRBD1 (6 bases). CDR1 LNHDA and CDR2 SQIVND come from the germline V gene (reference sequence). The CDR3 sequence is 13 residues long. The V end was cut by 9 bases, the J end by 13 bases, with 21 bases between. DNA of the CDR3: TGTGCCAGCCACAGGGAGCCCAATGGAGGACTGTTTTTT. Translation gives CASHREPNGGLFF.

This clone was counted between two and nine times. This chain connects TRBV7-9 to TRBJ1-2; the match to TRBD1 covers 7 bases. J lost 8 bases, V lost 5 bases, and 5 bases had no gene match. The germline CDR1 and CDR2 sequences are SEHNR and FQNEAQ (reference sequence). The CDR3 loop spans 12 amino acids. The CDR3 DNA follows: TGTGCCAGCAGCGAACAGGGGCAGGGCTACACCTTC. Amino acid sequence: CASSEQGQGYTF. The full variable domain, in which reference TRBV7-9 and TRBJ1-2 provide the parts outside the CDR3, is DTGVSQNPRHKITKRGQNVTFRCDPISEHNRLYWYRQTLGQGPEFLTYFQNEAQLEKSRLLSDRFSAERPKGSFSTLEIQRTEQGDSAMYLCASSEQGQGYTFGSGTRLTVV.

The chain is built from TRBV7-6 and TRBJ1-6, with D possibly TRBD1 on 6 matching bases. Germline loops: CDR1 SGHVS, CDR2 FNYEAQ. Trimming removed 1 base from V and 7 bases from J, with 17 bases in between. The CDR3 is 17 residues long. CDR3 region: CASSLEAGDAGNSPLHF. The CDR3 nucleotides are TGTGCCAGCAGCTTAGAGGCAGGGGACGCCGGGAATTCACCCCTCCACTTT.

V gene TRBV6-1 combines with J gene TRBJ1-5; D might be TRBD1 (6 bases). Per germline, CDR1 MNHNS and CDR2 SASEGT. This CDR3 is 15 amino acids long. V was trimmed by 8 bases and J by 4 bases, leaving 18 bases between them. The CDR3 here is CASGNTGQLNQPQHF. The CDR3 nucleotides are TGTGCCAGCGGAAATACGGGACAACTAAATCAGCCCCAGCATTTT.

The rearrangement links TRBV29-1 to TRBJ2-1; TRBD2 matches at 9 bases. CDR3 length: 14 amino acids. Germline loops: CDR1 SQVTM, CDR2 ANQGSEA. Trimming cost V 4 bases and J 8 bases; bases outside gene matches: 9. In DNA, the CDR3 is TGCAGCGTTGTGGGTAGCGGGAGTTCCGATGAGCAGTTCTTC. This sequence encodes CSVVGSGSSDEQFF.

There are many counts of this clone. The chain employs TRBV25-1 and TRBJ2-4, with D uncertain. V lost 3 bases, J lost 6 bases, and 15 bases lay in between. The CDR3 is 15 residues long. Per germline, CDR1 MGHDK and CDR2 SYGVNS. The CDR3 bases are TGTGCCAGCAGTGATTTGAACTCGCCGGGAAACATTCAGTACTTC. It codes for CASSDLNSPGNIQYF.

The genes are TRBV6-6 and TRBJ2-5; 12 bases line up with TRBD2. The CDR3 has 16 amino acids. The trim removed 5 bases at V and 4 bases at J, leaving 8 bases unmatched. Germline values: CDR1 MNHNY, CDR2 SVGAGI (reference sequence). In DNA form, the CDR3 reads TGTGCCAGCAGTCCAGGACTAGCGGGGCGGGGAGAGACCCAGTACTTC. It translates to CASSPGLAGRGETQYF.

This clone was seen only once. This chain links TRBV6-5 with TRBJ2-7; D may be TRBD2 (6 bases). CDR3 length: 14 residues. Looked up from germline, CDR1 is MNHEY and CDR2 is SVGAGI. With 8 bases removed from V and 0 bases from J, the gap between germline ends came to 14 bases. The DNA of the CDR3 is TGTGCCAGCGCCCTCGGGGGAACCTCCTACGAGCAGTACTTC. This sequence encodes CASALGGTSYEQYF.

The V call is TRBV5-6, the J call TRBJ2-1, with 9 positions matching TRBD2. The length of the CDR3 is 14 residues. The germline CDR1 and CDR2 sequences are SGHDT and YYEEEE. Trimming removed 0 bases from V and 9 bases from J; junction bases left unmatched: 4. Written as DNA, the CDR3 is TGTGCCAGCAGCTTGGGCGGGAGGGCCCGTGAGCAGTTCTTC. Its protein is CASSLGGRAREQFF.

This sequence joins TRBV5-1 and TRBJ2-7, with D perhaps matching TRBD2 (5 bases). V was pared by 0 bases and J by 3 bases, with 13 bases between. Germline V gene data show CDR1 as SGHRS and CDR2 as YFSETQ. The CDR3 length is 15 residues. CDR3 residues: CASSLVGNPYYEQYF. Here the CDR3 DNA reads TGCGCCAGCAGCTTGGTCGGGAACCCCTACTACGAGCAGTACTTC.